The sequence of this T cell receptor (beta chain) was determined in a study of blood T cell repertoires in COVID-19 (dated by TCRdb to 2018 to 2020). Background for the entire study: Collaborator samples came from the United States, Italy and Spain and covered acute and convalescent phases of COVID-19. The prospective study material was composed of cDNA or gDNA derived from T cells, B-cell-depleted T cells, or PBMCs. Sample metadata almost always included a de-identified subject ID, COVID-19 status, age in years and sex. Subjects who had been exposed to COVID-19, were actively infected with it, or had recovered from it provided the deeply sampled blood TCRbeta repertoires that made up the dataset. The repertoires were released in a freely available public database intended as a resource for research on the immune response to SARS-CoV-2. Where available, HLA class I and class II types were obtained from metadata supplied by the sample provider rather than from assay-based typing. Samples were obtained from the ongoing ImmuneRACE study (first 160 participants) and from over 1,000 subjects provided by 6 global collaborators. Summary of the overall study and its limitations: The amount of clinical and demographic metadata varied by source and participant and was provided uncurated.

With regard to this clone: Its antigen has not been determined. Qualities for individual bases were not recorded, and no much larger clone is one base off.

The germline V gene (reference sequence) sets CDR1 to LGHDT and CDR2 to YNNKEL. Relative to germline, V is 1 base shorter and J is 4 bases shorter, with 15 bases between their ends. Inclusive of the bounding cysteine and phenylalanine, the CDR3 is 16 residues long. Only the CDR3 region is kept as DNA, spanning 48 bases read in frame from base 1. TCRbeta CDR3 regions were amplified from genomic DNA using the immunoSEQ Assay, a bias-controlled multiplex PCR. As for the original processing: The number of nucleated cells in each sample was estimated by amplification of reference gene primers within the assay. To quantify the absolute abundance of each unique TCRbeta CDR3 rearrangement, sequence reads were collapsed and filtered. For each sample, productive Simpson clonality was calculated by taking the square root of Simpson's diversity index across productive rearrangements. TCRdb re-hosts the immuneACCESS table, in-frame sequences only. Its copies lack some clones; in the studies checked, an unresolved V gene accounts for under half of them, and the cause for the rest is not known. D and trimming come from the DNA, and the V and J calls and clone size come from that table. In this sample the table shows about 120,000 clones, 80% to 90% of which occur a single time. Clones ranked in the top ten supply roughly 2.2% of the sample.

Collaborating institutions collected whole blood in K2EDTA tubes following their own protocols. For TCRbeta analysis, collaborator samples were shipped as frozen whole blood, as isolated PBMCs, or as DNA extracted from either sample type. Rearrangement joined TRBV3-1 (or the pseudogene TRBV3-2) to TRBJ2-3; no D gene is confidently identified. The sample consisted of peripheral blood. The sequence derives from a woman between 50 and 59 years old with acute or convalescent COVID-19. The CDR3 loop reads CASSQVSYKMADTQYF. The DNA is as follows: TGTGCCAGCAGCCAAGTAAGCTATAAGATGGCAGATACGCAGTATTTT.